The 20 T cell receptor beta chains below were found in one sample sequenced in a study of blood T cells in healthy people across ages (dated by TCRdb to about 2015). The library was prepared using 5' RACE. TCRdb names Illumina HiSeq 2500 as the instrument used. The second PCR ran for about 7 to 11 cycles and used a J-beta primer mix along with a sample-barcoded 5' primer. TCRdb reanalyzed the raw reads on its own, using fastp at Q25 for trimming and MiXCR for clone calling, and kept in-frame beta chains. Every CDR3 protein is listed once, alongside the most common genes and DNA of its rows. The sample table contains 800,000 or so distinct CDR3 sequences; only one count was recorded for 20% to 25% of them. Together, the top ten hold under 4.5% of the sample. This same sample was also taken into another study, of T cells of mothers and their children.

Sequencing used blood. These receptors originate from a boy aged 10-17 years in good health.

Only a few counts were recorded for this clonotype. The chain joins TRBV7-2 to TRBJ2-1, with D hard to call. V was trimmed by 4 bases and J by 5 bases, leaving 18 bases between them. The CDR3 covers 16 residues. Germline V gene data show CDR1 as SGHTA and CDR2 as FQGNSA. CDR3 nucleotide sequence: TGTGCCAGCAGCTACCCGGGCGTCCGGGCGGACAATGAGCAGTTCTTC. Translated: CASSYPGVRADNEQFF.

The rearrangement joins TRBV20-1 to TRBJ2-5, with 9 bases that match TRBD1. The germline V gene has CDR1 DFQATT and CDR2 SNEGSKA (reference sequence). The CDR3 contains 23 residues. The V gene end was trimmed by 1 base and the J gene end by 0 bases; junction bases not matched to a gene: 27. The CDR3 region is CSARVTASPKQGAVPWYQETQYF. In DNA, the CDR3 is TGCAGTGCTAGAGTTACGGCGAGCCCAAAACAGGGGGCGGTACCCTGGTACCAAGAGACCCAGTACTTC.

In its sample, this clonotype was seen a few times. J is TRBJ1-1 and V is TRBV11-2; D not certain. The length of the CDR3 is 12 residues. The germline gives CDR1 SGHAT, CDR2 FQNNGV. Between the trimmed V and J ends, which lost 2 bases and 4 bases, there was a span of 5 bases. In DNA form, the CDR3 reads TGTGCCAGCAGCTTAAAGCCCACTGAAGCTTTCTTT. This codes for CASSLKPTEAFF.

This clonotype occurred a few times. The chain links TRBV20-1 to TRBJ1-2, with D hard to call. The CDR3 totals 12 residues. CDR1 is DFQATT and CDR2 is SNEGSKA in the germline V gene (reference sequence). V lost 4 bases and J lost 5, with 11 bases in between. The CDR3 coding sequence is TGCAGTGCTACGCTACTGAGTTATGGCTACACCTTC. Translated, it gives CSATLLSYGYTF.

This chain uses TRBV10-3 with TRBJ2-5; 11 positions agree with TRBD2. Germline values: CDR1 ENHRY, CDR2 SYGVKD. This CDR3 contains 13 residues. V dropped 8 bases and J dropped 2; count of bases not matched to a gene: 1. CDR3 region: CAIWTSGQETQYF. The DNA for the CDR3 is TGTGCCATCTGGACTAGCGGGCAAGAGACCCAGTACTTC.

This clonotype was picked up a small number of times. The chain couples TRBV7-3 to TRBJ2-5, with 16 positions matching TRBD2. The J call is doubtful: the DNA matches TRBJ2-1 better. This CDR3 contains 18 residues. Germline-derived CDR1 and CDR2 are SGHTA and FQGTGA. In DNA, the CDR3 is TGTGCCAGCAGCTCTCACTCGGGGACTAGCGGGGGGGCCAATGAGCAGTTCTTC. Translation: CASSSHSGTSGGANEQFF.

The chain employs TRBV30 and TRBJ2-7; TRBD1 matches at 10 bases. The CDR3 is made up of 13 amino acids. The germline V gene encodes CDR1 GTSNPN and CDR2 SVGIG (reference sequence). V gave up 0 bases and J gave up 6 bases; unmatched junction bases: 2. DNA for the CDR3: TGTGCCTGGAGTGTTCGGACAGGGGGCGAGCAGTACTTC. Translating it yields CAWSVRTGGEQYF.

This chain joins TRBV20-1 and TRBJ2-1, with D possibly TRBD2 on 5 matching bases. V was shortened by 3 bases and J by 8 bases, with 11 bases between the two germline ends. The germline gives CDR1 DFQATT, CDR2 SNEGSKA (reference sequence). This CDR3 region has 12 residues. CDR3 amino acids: CSASAGIHEQFF. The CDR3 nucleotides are TGCAGTGCTAGTGCCGGGATCCATGAGCAGTTCTTC.

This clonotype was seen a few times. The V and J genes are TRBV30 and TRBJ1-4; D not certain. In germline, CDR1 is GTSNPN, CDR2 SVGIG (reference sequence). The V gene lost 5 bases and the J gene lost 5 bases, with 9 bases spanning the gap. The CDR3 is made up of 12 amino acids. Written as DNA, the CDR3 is TGTGCCTGGTCCCGGGAGAATGAAAAACTGTTTTTT. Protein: CAWSRENEKLFF. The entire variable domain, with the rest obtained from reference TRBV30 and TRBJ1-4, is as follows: SQTIHQWPATLVQPVGSPLSLECTVEGTSNPNLYWYRQAAGRGLQLLFYSVGIGQISSEVPQNLSASRPQDRQFILSSKKLLLSDSGFYLCAWSRENEKLFFGSGTQLSVL.

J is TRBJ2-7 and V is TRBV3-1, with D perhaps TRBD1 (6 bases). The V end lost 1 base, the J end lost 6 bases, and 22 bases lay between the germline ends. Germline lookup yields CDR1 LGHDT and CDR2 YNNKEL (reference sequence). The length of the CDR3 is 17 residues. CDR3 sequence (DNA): TGTGCCAGCAGCCAAGCGGCCGGGACACCCATAGCGAGCGAGCAGTACTTC. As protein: CASSQAAGTPIASEQYF.

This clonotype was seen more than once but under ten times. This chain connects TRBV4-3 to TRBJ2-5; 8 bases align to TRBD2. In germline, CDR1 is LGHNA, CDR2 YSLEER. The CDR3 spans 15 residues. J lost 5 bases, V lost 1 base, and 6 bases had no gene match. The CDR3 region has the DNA TGCGCCAGCAGCCAAGGGAGAGCGGGAGTCGAGACCCAGTACTTC. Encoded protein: CASSQGRAGVETQYF.

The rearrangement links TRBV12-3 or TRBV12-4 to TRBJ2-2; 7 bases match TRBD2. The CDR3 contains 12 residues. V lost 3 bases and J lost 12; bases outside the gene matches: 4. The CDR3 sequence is CASSFGLDQLFF. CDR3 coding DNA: TGTGCCAGCAGTTTCGGACTAGACCAGCTGTTTTTT.

The CDR3 nucleotides read TGTGCCAGCAGCCAGTGGGAATTTCCGGCGGGCAATGAGCAGTTCTTC. It translates to CASSQWEFPAGNEQFF. The V and J genes are TRBV7-2 and TRBJ2-5; the D gene is possibly TRBD2 (5 bases). With the DNA end fitting TRBJ2-1 better, the J assignment may be wrong. The V gene's germline CDR1 is SGHTA and CDR2 FQGNSA. CDR3 length: 16 residues.

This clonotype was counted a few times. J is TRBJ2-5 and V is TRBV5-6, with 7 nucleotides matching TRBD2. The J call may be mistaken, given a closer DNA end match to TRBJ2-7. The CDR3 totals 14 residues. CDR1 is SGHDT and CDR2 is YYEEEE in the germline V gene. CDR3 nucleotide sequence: TGTGCCAGCAGCTTGGGCGCGGGAGTAGACGAGCAGTACTTC. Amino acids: CASSLGAGVDEQYF.

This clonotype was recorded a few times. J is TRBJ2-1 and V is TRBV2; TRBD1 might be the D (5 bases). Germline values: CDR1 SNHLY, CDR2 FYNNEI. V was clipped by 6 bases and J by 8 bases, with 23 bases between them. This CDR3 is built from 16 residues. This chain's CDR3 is CASSQNTKGQTDEQFF. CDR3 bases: TGTGCCAGCAGCCAAAACACGAAGGGGCAGACCGATGAGCAGTTCTTC.

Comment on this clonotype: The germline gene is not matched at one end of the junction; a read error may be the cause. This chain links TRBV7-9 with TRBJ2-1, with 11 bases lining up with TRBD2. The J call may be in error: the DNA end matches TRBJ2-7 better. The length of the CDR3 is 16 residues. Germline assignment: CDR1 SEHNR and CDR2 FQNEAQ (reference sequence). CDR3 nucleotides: TGTGCCAGCAGCTCGCTAGCGGGAGGAATGGGATACGGGCAGTACTTC. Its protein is CASSSLAGGMGYGQYF.

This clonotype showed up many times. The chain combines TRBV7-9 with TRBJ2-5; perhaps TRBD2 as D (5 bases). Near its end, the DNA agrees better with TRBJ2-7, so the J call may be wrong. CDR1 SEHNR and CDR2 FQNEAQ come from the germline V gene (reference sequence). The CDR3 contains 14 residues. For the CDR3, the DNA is TGTGCCAGCAGCTTGGGTCCCGGGGAGAACGAGCAGTACTTC. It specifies CASSLGPGENEQYF.

CDR3 in DNA: TGTGCCAGCAGCAGAGGTCCGGCTAGGACTAGCGGGTACCAAGAGACCCAGTACTTC. Translation: CASSRGPARTSGYQETQYF. The chain has TRBV21-1 and TRBJ2-5; the table's D call, TRBD2, was not checked against the DNA. TRBV21-1 is a known pseudogene. CDR3 length: 19 residues.

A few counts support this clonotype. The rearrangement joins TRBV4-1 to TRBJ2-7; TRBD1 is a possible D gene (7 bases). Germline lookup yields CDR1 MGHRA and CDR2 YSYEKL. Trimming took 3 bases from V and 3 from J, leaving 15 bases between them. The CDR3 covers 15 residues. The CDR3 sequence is CASSQTRGQNYEQYF. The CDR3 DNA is TGCGCCAGCAGCCAGACGCGGGGACAGAACTACGAGCAGTACTTC.

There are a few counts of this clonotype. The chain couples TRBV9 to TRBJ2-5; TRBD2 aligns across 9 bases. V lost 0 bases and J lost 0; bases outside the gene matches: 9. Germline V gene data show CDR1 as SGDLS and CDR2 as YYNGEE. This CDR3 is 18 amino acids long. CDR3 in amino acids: CASSVDYLSGGNQETQYF. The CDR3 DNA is TGTGCCAGCAGCGTAGATTACCTCAGCGGGGGGAACCAAGAGACCCAGTACTTC.